The clone carrying this T cell receptor (beta chain) showed up many times. The entry originates in a study of spatial heterogeneity in lung cancer. Study background: Consistently, beta-chain sequences turned up in larger numbers than alpha-chain sequences did.

TCRdb passed the 5' RACE reads through MiXCR, listing each CDR3 protein once. The table shows 9,000 to 13,000 distinct CDR3 sequences, with about 9.4% occurring only once. Time point described: blood at routine non-recurrence follow-up after resection. Whole RNA came from tumor, nontumor lung or frozen PBMC and was sequenced without being sorted. This CDR3 spans 16 amino acids. Trimming removed 3 bases from V and 1 base from J, with 14 bases in between. The germline V gene has CDR1 SEHNR and CDR2 FQNEAQ (reference sequence). The sample was PBMCs, taken at follow-up. This clonotype originated in a female donor with early-stage non-small cell lung cancer. The chain couples TRBV7-9 to TRBJ2-3; possibly TRBD1 for D (6 bases). The CDR3 nucleotides are TGTGCCAGCAGCTTCAGGGGAACAGGGCGCACAGATACGCAGTATTTT. Amino acid sequence: CASSFRGTGRTDTQYF.